This T cell receptor beta chain was captured by sequencing in a study of blood T cell repertoires in COVID-19. Overall study context: Donors in the United States, Italy and Spain gave samples during acute or convalescent COVID-19. T cells, B-cell-depleted T cells, or PBMCs provided the cDNA or gDNA that served as material.

As regards this clone: This sample includes further DNA sequences coding for the same CDR3.

Germline CDR1 and CDR2: SEHNR and FQNEAQ (reference sequence). V dropped 5 bases and J dropped 1; count of bases not matched to a gene: 2. CDR3 size: 15 residues. In the original processing: Amplification of reference gene primers provided the estimated nucleated cell counts. Generated by immunoSEQ multiplex PCR, the TCRdb table keeps only in-frame clones and is missing some. D and trimming were read from the DNA, whereas the V and J calls and clone size are those reported in that table. The sample lists fewer than 120,000 clones; roughly 85% were seen once. The chain uses TRBV7-9 and TRBJ2-7; TRBD2 matches 13 bases. The TCR comes from an elderly woman with active or convalescent COVID-19. The sequencing input was peripheral blood. The CDR3 protein is CASSLGLAGSYEQYF. The CDR3 DNA is TGTGCCAGCAGCCTGGGACTAGCGGGGTCCTACGAGCAGTACTTC.